A selection of T cell receptor beta chains follows, all from one sample in a study of T cell responses to AZD1222 COVID-19 vaccine. The data were produced by immunoSEQ multiplex PCR, yet TCRdb's version contains in-frame clones alone and is incomplete. The sample includes around 94,000 clones, about 88% seen only once; the top ten take 13%. Sequenced here: peripheral blood, sampled on day 0 of AZD1222 vaccination. The receptors were gathered from an adult in good health. Each CDR3 is given with its conserved first and last residue. D genes are given only for firm matches. Not all rows give a size; the values are once, few, many and, for expanded clones, a class.

v_gene: TRBV3-1/TRBV3-2; d_gene: NA; j_gene: TRBJ2-7; abundance: NA; len: 16; CDR3aa: CASSQDAGTPSYEQYF; CDR3nt: TGTGCCAGCAGCCAAGATGCCGGGACACCTTCCTACGAGCAGTACTTC
v_gene: TRBV15; d_gene: NA; j_gene: TRBJ1-2; abundance: once; len: 14; CDR3aa: CATSRVLGPAGYTF; CDR3nt: TGTGCCACCAGCAGAGTCCTTGGGCCTGCGGGCTACACCTTC
v_gene: TRBV27; d_gene: NA; j_gene: TRBJ1-1; abundance: NA; len: 13; CDR3aa: CASSFDSGSRAFF; CDR3nt: TGTGCCAGCAGTTTTGACAGTGGGTCTCGAGCTTTCTTT
v_gene: TRBV6-6; d_gene: TRBD1; j_gene: TRBJ1-6; abundance: NA; len: 15; CDR3aa: CASSYSGRGPSPLHF; CDR3nt: TGTGCCAGCAGTTACTCTGGCAGGGGGCCTTCACCCCTCCACTTT
v_gene: TRBV19; d_gene: TRBD1; j_gene: TRBJ1-5; abundance: NA; len: 13; CDR3aa: CASRQGAWQPQHF; CDR3nt: TGTGCCAGCCGACAGGGGGCATGGCAGCCCCAGCATTTT
v_gene: TRBV14; d_gene: TRBD1; j_gene: TRBJ2-6; abundance: NA; len: 17; CDR3aa: CASSPQLQGTGANVLTF; CDR3nt: TGTGCCAGCAGCCCGCAACTACAGGGGACTGGGGCCAACGTCCTGACTTTC
v_gene: TRBV30; d_gene: TRBD1; j_gene: TRBJ2-2; abundance: NA; len: 15; CDR3aa: CAWKGGTGDGGELFF; CDR3nt: TGTGCCTGGAAGGGCGGGACAGGGGATGGCGGGGAGCTGTTTTTT
v_gene: TRBV6-2/TRBV6-3; d_gene: NA; j_gene: TRBJ1-2; abundance: NA; len: 15; CDR3aa: CASSLEQGLNYGYTF; CDR3nt: TGTGCCAGCAGCCTGGAACAGGGTCTAAACTATGGCTACACCTTC
v_gene: TRBV9; d_gene: TRBD1; j_gene: TRBJ1-1; abundance: once; len: 15; CDR3aa: CASSAGQGRGTEAFF; CDR3nt: TGTGCCAGCAGCGCCGGACAGGGTAGGGGCACTGAAGCTTTCTTT
v_gene: TRBV11-3; d_gene: NA; j_gene: TRBJ2-1; abundance: few; len: 11; CDR3aa: CASSLEDEQFF; CDR3nt: TGTGCCAGCAGCTTAGAGGATGAGCAGTTCTTC
v_gene: TRBV7-6; d_gene: NA; j_gene: TRBJ1-2; abundance: NA; len: 16; CDR3aa: CASSLTRTASLYGYTF; CDR3nt: TGTGCCAGCAGCTTAACCAGAACAGCGTCGCTCTATGGCTACACCTTC
v_gene: TRBV7-9; d_gene: NA; j_gene: TRBJ1-1; abundance: NA; len: 15; CDR3aa: CASSLGRLLNTEAFF; CDR3nt: TGTGCCAGCAGCTTAGGACGACTGCTGAACACTGAAGCTTTCTTT
v_gene: TRBV6-1; d_gene: TRBD1; j_gene: TRBJ2-6; abundance: NA; len: 18; CDR3aa: CASSVQGAVASGANVLTF; CDR3nt: TGTGCCAGCAGTGTACAGGGGGCGGTCGCCTCTGGGGCCAACGTCCTGACTTTC
v_gene: TRBV7-9; d_gene: TRBD2; j_gene: TRBJ2-7; abundance: NA; len: 18; CDR3aa: CASSSRVRASGASYEQYF; CDR3nt: TGTGCCAGCAGCTCTAGGGTCAGAGCTAGCGGGGCCTCCTACGAGCAGTACTTC
v_gene: TRBV5-4; d_gene: TRBD1; j_gene: TRBJ1-2; abundance: NA; len: 14; CDR3aa: CATFQGVDWRGYTF; CDR3nt: TGTGCCACCTTCCAGGGGGTGGATTGGCGTGGCTACACCTTC
v_gene: TRBV7-2; d_gene: NA; j_gene: TRBJ1-5; abundance: NA; len: 15; CDR3aa: CASSLEGGGNQPQHF; CDR3nt: TGTGCCAGCAGCTTAGAAGGGGGGGGCAATCAGCCCCAGCATTTT
v_gene: TRBV6-5; d_gene: NA; j_gene: TRBJ1-2; abundance: NA; len: 12; CDR3aa: CASSLYREGYTF; CDR3nt: TGTGCCAGCAGTTTATACAGGGAGGGCTACACCTTC
v_gene: TRBV28; d_gene: NA; j_gene: TRBJ1-1; abundance: NA; len: 13; CDR3aa: CASSSVFWSAAFF; CDR3nt: TGTGCCAGCAGCTCGGTATTTTGGTCGGCAGCTTTCTTT
v_gene: TRBV27; d_gene: NA; j_gene: TRBJ2-1; abundance: NA; len: 17; CDR3aa: CASSLSLTTGKYNEQFF; CDR3nt: TGTGCCAGCAGTTTATCGTTAACAACAGGGAAATACAATGAGCAGTTCTTC
v_gene: TRBV5-4; d_gene: NA; j_gene: TRBJ2-1; abundance: NA; len: 13; CDR3aa: CASSLGVQNEQFF; CDR3nt: TGTGCCAGCAGCTTGGGGGTTCAAAATGAGCAGTTCTTC
v_gene: TRBV28; d_gene: TRBD1; j_gene: TRBJ1-2; abundance: once; len: 15; CDR3aa: CASSFHRDRGGGYTF; CDR3nt: TGTGCCAGCAGTTTCCACCGGGACAGGGGGGGAGGCTACACCTTC
v_gene: TRBV19; d_gene: TRBD1; j_gene: TRBJ2-7; abundance: NA; len: 15; CDR3aa: CASSIGGQGANEQYF; CDR3nt: TGTGCCAGTAGTATAGGAGGACAGGGGGCGAACGAGCAGTACTTC
v_gene: TRBV7-9; d_gene: NA; j_gene: TRBJ2-3; abundance: NA; len: 14; CDR3aa: CASSLGLSTDTQYF; CDR3nt: TGTGCCAGCAGCTTAGGGCTAAGCACAGATACGCAGTATTTT
v_gene: TRBV14; d_gene: TRBD1; j_gene: TRBJ1-2; abundance: few; len: 13; CDR3aa: CASSYRGSYGYTF; CDR3nt: TGTGCCAGCAGCTACAGGGGATCCTATGGCTACACCTTC
v_gene: TRBV11-2; d_gene: NA; j_gene: TRBJ1-1; abundance: NA; len: 14; CDR3aa: CASSLVPGNTEAFF; CDR3nt: TGTGCCAGCAGCTTAGTGCCCGGGAACACTGAAGCTTTCTTT
v_gene: TRBV12-5; d_gene: TRBD1; j_gene: TRBJ1-2; abundance: NA; len: 14; CDR3aa: CASGQTGPNYGYTF; CDR3nt: TGTGCTAGTGGGCAGACAGGGCCTAACTATGGCTACACCTTC
v_gene: TRBV15; d_gene: NA; j_gene: TRBJ1-4; abundance: NA; len: 13; CDR3aa: CATRRDQREKLFF; CDR3nt: TGTGCCACACGCCGGGACCAGAGGGAAAAACTGTTTTTT
v_gene: TRBV15; d_gene: TRBD1; j_gene: TRBJ2-5; abundance: NA; len: 13; CDR3aa: CATSRSGGETQYF; CDR3nt: TGTGCCACCAGCAGATCAGGGGGTGAGACCCAGTACTTC
v_gene: TRBV30; d_gene: NA; j_gene: TRBJ1-2; abundance: NA; len: 12; CDR3aa: CAWSRGPYGYTF; CDR3nt: TGTGCCTGGAGTCGAGGGCCCTATGGCTACACCTTC
v_gene: TRBV7-9; d_gene: NA; j_gene: TRBJ2-2; abundance: NA; len: 13; CDR3aa: CASSLYITGELFF; CDR3nt: TGTGCCAGCAGCTTATATATAACCGGGGAGCTGTTTTTT
v_gene: TRBV4-1; d_gene: NA; j_gene: TRBJ2-7; abundance: once; len: 15; CDR3aa: CASTPRGGTAFEQYF; CDR3nt: TGCGCCAGCACCCCCCGCGGCGGGACCGCTTTCGAGCAGTACTTC
v_gene: TRBV28; d_gene: NA; j_gene: TRBJ1-1; abundance: NA; len: 10; CDR3aa: CASSWKEAFF; CDR3nt: TGTGCCAGCAGTTGGAAGGAAGCTTTCTTT
v_gene: TRBV6-5; d_gene: TRBD1; j_gene: TRBJ1-2; abundance: NA; len: 15; CDR3aa: CASADQGGSIDGYTF; CDR3nt: TGTGCCAGCGCGGACCAAGGGGGCAGTATCGATGGCTACACCTTC
v_gene: TRBV9; d_gene: NA; j_gene: TRBJ1-1; abundance: NA; len: 13; CDR3aa: CASGKGVNTEAFF; CDR3nt: TGTGCCAGCGGAAAAGGAGTGAACACTGAAGCTTTCTTT
v_gene: TRBV7-9; d_gene: NA; j_gene: TRBJ1-6; abundance: NA; len: 15; CDR3aa: CASSLGAVDNSPLHF; CDR3nt: TGTGCCAGCAGCTTAGGGGCAGTAGATAATTCACCCCTCCACTTT
v_gene: TRBV27; d_gene: TRBD1; j_gene: TRBJ1-6; abundance: NA; len: 16; CDR3aa: CASSPWTGGYNSPLHF; CDR3nt: TGTGCCAGCAGTCCATGGACAGGGGGGTATAATTCACCCCTCCACTTT
v_gene: TRBV11-2; d_gene: TRBD1; j_gene: TRBJ1-2; abundance: NA; len: 16; CDR3aa: CASSLDDRGGVYGYTF; CDR3nt: TGTGCCAGCAGCTTAGACGACAGGGGCGGGGTCTATGGCTACACCTTC
v_gene: TRBV5-6; d_gene: NA; j_gene: TRBJ1-6; abundance: NA; len: 16; CDR3aa: CASSLIGLLNNSPLHF; CDR3nt: TGTGCCAGCAGCTTGATCGGGCTACTAAATAATTCACCCCTCCACTTT
v_gene: TRBV12-2; d_gene: NA; j_gene: TRBJ1-2; abundance: NA; len: 15; CDR3aa: CASRLRPPRRYGYTF; CDR3nt: TGTGCAAGTCGCTTAAGACCACCGCGGAGGTATGGCTACACCTTC
v_gene: TRBV7-8; d_gene: NA; j_gene: TRBJ2-5; abundance: NA; len: 13; CDR3aa: CASSRLGGETQYF; CDR3nt: TGTGCCAGCAGCCGACTGGGGGGAGAGACCCAGTACTTC
v_gene: TRBV28; d_gene: NA; j_gene: TRBJ1-3; abundance: few; len: 12; CDR3aa: CASSDRGNTIYF; CDR3nt: TGTGCCAGCTCAGACAGGGGAAACACCATATATTTT
v_gene: TRBV5-1; d_gene: TRBD1; j_gene: TRBJ2-2; abundance: NA; len: 16; CDR3aa: CASSFTGQGSPGELFF; CDR3nt: TGCGCCAGCAGCTTCACGGGACAGGGAAGTCCCGGGGAGCTGTTTTTT
v_gene: TRBV2; d_gene: NA; j_gene: TRBJ1-2; abundance: once; len: 11; CDR3aa: CASSEAVGYTF; CDR3nt: TGTGCCAGCAGTGAAGCCGTTGGCTACACCTTC
v_gene: TRBV13; d_gene: NA; j_gene: TRBJ1-6; abundance: NA; len: 17; CDR3aa: CASSPMVGGTGNSPLHF; CDR3nt: TGTGCCAGCAGCCCGATGGTCGGAGGGACGGGTAATTCACCCCTCCACTTT
v_gene: TRBV6-5; d_gene: TRBD1; j_gene: TRBJ1-4; abundance: few; len: 16; CDR3aa: CASSYGVDRGSEKLFF; CDR3nt: TGTGCCAGCAGTTACGGAGTCGACAGGGGGAGTGAAAAACTGTTTTTT
v_gene: TRBV7-9; d_gene: TRBD1; j_gene: TRBJ1-1; abundance: NA; len: 15; CDR3aa: CASSFTGGMNTEAFF; CDR3nt: TGTGCCAGCAGCTTTACAGGGGGTATGAACACTGAAGCTTTCTTT
v_gene: TRBV6-2/TRBV6-3; d_gene: NA; j_gene: TRBJ1-5; abundance: NA; len: 17; CDR3aa: CASSYRPYRVGNQPQHF; CDR3nt: TGTGCCAGCAGTTACCGGCCTTACAGGGTCGGGAATCAGCCCCAGCATTTT
v_gene: TRBV6-1; d_gene: NA; j_gene: TRBJ1-5; abundance: once; len: 16; CDR3aa: CASSERLGTGNQPQHF; CDR3nt: TGTGCCAGCAGTGAACGACTCGGGACGGGCAATCAGCCCCAGCATTTT
v_gene: TRBV19; d_gene: NA; j_gene: TRBJ1-1; abundance: NA; len: 13; CDR3aa: CASSIYQNTEAFF; CDR3nt: TGTGCCAGTAGTATATACCAGAACACTGAAGCTTTCTTT
v_gene: TRBV7-2; d_gene: NA; j_gene: TRBJ1-1; abundance: NA; len: 14; CDR3aa: CASSLSGSATEAFF; CDR3nt: TGTGCCAGCAGCTTATCCGGGTCCGCCACTGAAGCTTTCTTT
v_gene: TRBV19; d_gene: TRBD1; j_gene: TRBJ1-2; abundance: NA; len: 13; CDR3aa: CASWDRGWHGYTF; CDR3nt: TGTGCCAGTTGGGACAGGGGCTGGCATGGCTACACCTTC
v_gene: TRBV23-1; d_gene: NA; j_gene: TRBJ2-7; abundance: NA; len: 14; CDR3aa: CASSRGRDTYEQYF; CDR3nt: TGCGCCAGCAGTCGGGGCCGAGACACCTACGAGCAGTACTTC
v_gene: TRBV6-5; d_gene: NA; j_gene: TRBJ1-2; abundance: once; len: 14; CDR3aa: CASSYSRGLGGYTF; CDR3nt: TGTGCCAGCAGTTACTCGAGAGGATTAGGGGGCTACACCTTC
v_gene: TRBV11-2; d_gene: NA; j_gene: TRBJ2-3; abundance: NA; len: 15; CDR3aa: CASSLVGAGDDTQYF; CDR3nt: TGTGCCAGCAGCTTAGTTGGGGCCGGGGATGATACGCAGTATTTT
v_gene: TRBV7-6; d_gene: TRBD1; j_gene: TRBJ1-6; abundance: NA; len: 15; CDR3aa: CASSTGTGYNSPLHF; CDR3nt: TGTGCCAGCAGCACTGGGACAGGATATAATTCACCCCTCCACTTT
v_gene: TRBV14; d_gene: NA; j_gene: TRBJ2-7; abundance: NA; len: 14; CDR3aa: CASSQAGPWSEQYF; CDR3nt: TGTGCCAGCAGCCAGGCAGGGCCTTGGAGTGAGCAGTACTTC
v_gene: TRBV5-1; d_gene: NA; j_gene: TRBJ2-1; abundance: NA; len: 14; CDR3aa: CASSLNRGSNEQFF; CDR3nt: TGCGCCAGCAGCTTGAATAGGGGCAGTAATGAGCAGTTCTTC
v_gene: TRBV29-1; d_gene: TRBD1; j_gene: TRBJ1-2; abundance: NA; len: 15; CDR3aa: CSVSPSGQGSYGYTF; CDR3nt: TGCAGCGTTTCCCCCTCGGGACAGGGGAGCTATGGCTACACCTTC
v_gene: TRBV4-1; d_gene: NA; j_gene: TRBJ1-2; abundance: NA; len: 15; CDR3aa: CASSQEYQVPYGYTF; CDR3nt: TGCGCCAGCAGCCAAGAGTATCAGGTGCCCTATGGCTACACCTTC